A single sample is the source of the 22 T cell receptor beta chains below, sequenced in a study of cytomegalovirus exposure and HLA in healthy donors. It was with 60 Vbeta and 13 Jbeta primers that the PCR ran. This table comes from immunoSEQ multiplex PCR, and its TCRdb copy is limited to in-frame clones, with some not included. The table has 180,000 or so clones, 75% to 90% seen once. Material for sequencing was PBMCs. These receptors came from a woman in her thirties in good health and CMV-seronegative.

The chain couples TRBV7-3 to TRBJ2-1; 9 bases are shared with TRBD2. CDR3 size: 16 residues. In germline, CDR1 is SGHTA, CDR2 FQGTGA. The junction had 9 bases not matched to a gene; V was cut back by 2 bases and J by 7 bases. The chain's CDR3 is CASSLRGREGGNEQFF. The DNA for the CDR3 is TGTGCCAGCAGCTTACGAGGGCGGGAGGGCGGAAATGAGCAGTTCTTC.

This clone was detected only once. The rearrangement joins TRBV27 to TRBJ2-3, with 10 bases aligning to TRBD2. Germline loops: CDR1 MNHEY, CDR2 SMNVEV (reference sequence). The junction had 6 bases not matched to a gene; V was cut back by 7 bases and J by 2 bases. CDR3 size: 15 residues. The CDR3 sequence is CASKQLAGSTDTQYF. CDR3 in DNA: TGTGCCAGCAAGCAACTAGCGGGGTCCACAGATACGCAGTATTTT.

CDR3 in DNA: TGTGCCAGCTCATTTAGCGGGGGTCAAGAGACCCAGTACTTC. Its protein product is CASSFSGGQETQYF. V is TRBV18 and J is TRBJ2-5; TRBD2 aligns across 9 bases. Germline CDR1 KGHSH, CDR2 LQKENI. V was pared by 5 bases and J by 2 bases, with 3 bases of the junction left unmatched. This CDR3 has 14 residues.

The rearrangement uses TRBV28 and TRBJ2-7, with a tentative D call TRBD2 (5 bases). The V gene lost 7 bases and the J gene lost 1 base, with 20 bases spanning the gap. The CDR3 runs 16 residues. The germline V gene has CDR1 MDHEN and CDR2 SYDVKM. CDR3 residues: CASIKYLSGRSYEQYF. In nucleotides, the CDR3 is TGTGCCAGCATCAAATACTTGTCGGGGAGATCCTACGAGCAGTACTTC.

This clone was detected only once. V is TRBV28 and J is TRBJ2-7; 8 nucleotides align to TRBD2. The V segment lost 6 bases and the J segment 8 bases; nucleotides outside the gene matches: 6. The CDR3 length is 12 residues. CDR1 is MDHEN and CDR2 is SYDVKM in the germline V gene. The chain's CDR3 is CASREGLGQQYF. CDR3 coding DNA: TGTGCCAGCAGAGAGGGACTAGGGCAGCAGTACTTC.

This chain connects TRBV11-1 to TRBJ2-7, with 10 bases aligning to TRBD2. Trimming at V came to 5 bases and at J to 6 bases, leaving 13 bases not matched to a gene. Germline V gene lookup returns CDR1 SGHAT and CDR2 FQDESV (reference sequence). The CDR3 runs to 16 residues. The chain's CDR3 is CASSARFLAGVGEQYF. The CDR3 bases are TGTGCCAGCAGCGCCAGGTTCCTAGCGGGAGTAGGCGAGCAGTACTTC.

The CDR3 loop reads CASSWTSALREGEQFF. The CDR3 DNA follows: TGCGCCAGCAGCTGGACTAGCGCCCTCCGCGAGGGTGAGCAGTTCTTC. This sequence joins TRBV5-1 and TRBJ2-1, with 9 positions matching TRBD2. In germline, CDR1 is SGHRS, CDR2 YFSETQ. CDR3 length: 16 amino acids. V lost 3 bases to trimming and J lost 9 bases; unmatched junction nucleotides: 13.

This chain joins TRBV27 and TRBJ2-1; D perhaps matches TRBD1 (5 bases). The CDR3 extends over 13 amino acids. The V and J ends lost 2 bases and 4 bases respectively, with 6 bases between them. The germline CDR1 and CDR2 sequences are MNHEY and SMNVEV (reference sequence). This CDR3 reads CASSLGAYNEQFF. CDR3 in DNA: TGTGCCAGCAGTTTAGGGGCATACAATGAGCAGTTCTTC.

The V gene is TRBV27, the J gene TRBJ2-7, with D unresolved. In germline, CDR1 is MNHEY, CDR2 SMNVEV (reference sequence). Trimming pared 5 bases from V and 0 bases from J, leaving 2 bases between. This CDR3 is 11 amino acids long. The CDR3 loop is CASSHSYEQYF. CDR3 sequence (DNA): TGTGCCAGCAGTCACTCCTACGAGCAGTACTTC.

This sequence joins TRBV7-3 and TRBJ2-3; a weak D match, TRBD2 (5 bases). V was trimmed by 2 bases and J by 3 bases, leaving 12 bases between them. CDR3 length equals 15 residues. Germline V gene data show CDR1 as SGHTA and CDR2 as FQGTGA. DNA of the CDR3: TGTGCCAGCAGCTTACTGGGAGTTCGAACAGATACGCAGTATTTT. Its protein is CASSLLGVRTDTQYF.

The rearrangement links TRBV27 to TRBJ2-5; D perhaps matches TRBD2 (6 bases). Deletions cut 7 bases from V and 1 base from J, with 16 bases between. Germline assignment: CDR1 MNHEY and CDR2 SMNVEV (reference sequence). The CDR3 has 15 amino acids. CDR3 protein: CASNPVSRGQETQYF. The CDR3 bases are TGTGCCAGCAACCCCGTGTCGCGGGGCCAAGAGACCCAGTACTTC.

The V call is TRBV5-1, the J call TRBJ1-1, with D perhaps matching TRBD1 (5 bases). The CDR3 contains 11 residues. Trimming took 4 bases from V and 6 from J, leaving 7 bases between them. Germline values: CDR1 SGHRS, CDR2 YFSETQ. The CDR3 DNA sequence: TGCGCCAGCAGCCAGGGTGCTGAAGCTTTCTTT. This translates into CASSQGAEAFF.

In this sample, this clone turned up a few times. This chain connects TRBV7-9 to TRBJ2-1, with D tentatively TRBD1 (5 bases). The germline V and J ends were trimmed by 5 bases and 7 bases, with 12 bases remaining between them. Germline lookup yields CDR1 SEHNR and CDR2 FQNEAQ (reference sequence). There are 13 residues in the CDR3. In DNA form, the CDR3 reads TGTGCCAGCAGCGCGTCAGGGAAAAATGAGCAGTTCTTC. This gives the protein CASSASGKNEQFF.

The J gene is TRBJ2-7, the V gene TRBV7-6; TRBD2 matches 10 bases. With V trimmed by 5 bases and J by 8 bases, 15 bases remained unmatched. This CDR3 contains 16 residues. CDR1 is SGHVS and CDR2 is FNYEAQ in the germline V gene. The DNA for the CDR3 is TGTGCCAGCAGCCCGCTTTGGGAGCGGGAGGGCTTAAAGCAGTACTTC. Its protein is CASSPLWEREGLKQYF. The complete variable domain, with remaining parts taken from reference TRBV7-6 and TRBJ2-7, reads GAGVSQSPRYKVTKRGQDVALRCDPISGHVSLYWYRQALGQGPEFLTYFNYEAQQDKSGLPNDRFSAERPEGSISTLTIQRTEQRDSAMYRCASSPLWEREGLKQYFGPGTRLTVT.

The chain recombines TRBV19 with TRBJ2-7; 9 nucleotides match TRBD2. Germline trimming cut 6 bases from V and 1 base from J; bases unmatched to any gene: 4. This CDR3 contains 14 residues. CDR1 and CDR2 (germline): LNHDA, SQIVND (reference sequence). CDR3 sequence reads: CASRETSGSYEQYF. CDR3 bases: TGTGCCAGTAGGGAGACTAGCGGTTCCTACGAGCAGTACTTC.

The rearrangement joins TRBV7-2 to TRBJ2-1, with a weak D call TRBD2 (6 bases). CDR3 length: 14 amino acids. Germline values: CDR1 SGHTA, CDR2 FQGNSA. Trimming took 1 base from V and 8 from J, leaving 12 bases between them. Here the CDR3 DNA reads TGTGCCAGCAGCTTAGTGGGAGGATTCGATGAGCAGTTCTTC. This encodes CASSLVGGFDEQFF.

The rearrangement joins TRBV18 to TRBJ2-5; 12 nucleotides align to TRBD2. The V and J ends lost 4 bases and 2 bases, in that order; junction bases with no gene match: 11. There are 18 residues in the CDR3. The germline gives CDR1 KGHSH, CDR2 LQKENI. In DNA, the CDR3 is TGTGCCAGCTCACTCCAGCGCGGACTAGCGGGGCCACAAGAGACCCAGTACTTC. Residues: CASSLQRGLAGPQETQYF.

The chain carries TRBV27 and TRBJ2-7; 12 bases line up with TRBD1. The junction had 9 bases not matched to a gene; V was cut back by 7 bases and J by 5 bases. Germline-derived CDR1 and CDR2 are MNHEY and SMNVEV (reference sequence). The CDR3 has 15 residues. CDR3 nucleotide sequence: TGTGCCAGCAACCCCCGGGACAGGGGGCCCGACGAGCAGTACTTC. Its translation: CASNPRDRGPDEQYF.

The chain recombines TRBV19 with TRBJ2-1, with 11 positions matching TRBD2. This CDR3 is 17 amino acids long. The J segment lost 3 bases and the V segment lost 7 bases, leaving 11 bases of the junction unmatched. Germline loops: CDR1 LNHDA, CDR2 SQIVND (reference sequence). The CDR3 DNA follows: TGTGCCAGTATCAGCGGTACTAGCGGGGGTTACTACAATGAGCAGTTCTTC. It encodes CASISGTSGGYYNEQFF. Complete variable domain (other parts from reference TRBV19 and TRBJ2-1): DGGITQSPKYLFRKEGQNVTLSCEQNLNHDAMYWYRQDPGQGLRLIYYSQIVNDFQKGDIAEGYSVSREKKESFPLTVTSAQKNPTAFYLCASISGTSGGYYNEQFFGPGTRLTVL.

The rearrangement uses TRBV2 and TRBJ2-3; TRBD2 matches at 13 bases. The V and J ends lost 6 bases and 5 bases, in that order; junction bases with no gene match: 5. The CDR3 totals 15 residues. Germline CDR1 and CDR2: SNHLY and FYNNEI. In DNA form, the CDR3 reads TGTGCCAGCAGGCCCCGACTAGCGGGAGGAGATACGCAGTATTTT. Its translation: CASRPRLAGGDTQYF.

This chain joins TRBV5-1 and TRBJ1-6, with D hard to call. Germline V gene data show CDR1 as SGHRS and CDR2 as YFSETQ. Trimming removed 1 base from V and 0 bases from J, with 8 bases in between. This CDR3 comprises 16 residues. Here the CDR3 DNA reads TGCGCCAGCAGCTTGTCCGGGTACTCCTATAATTCACCCCTCCACTTT. This encodes CASSLSGYSYNSPLHF.

V gene TRBV9 combines with J gene TRBJ2-2; a weak D match, TRBD2 (7 bases). CDR3 length: 15 residues. Trimming cost V 6 bases and J 6 bases, with 18 bases left between them. The V gene's germline CDR1 is SGDLS and CDR2 YYNGEE. The CDR3 nucleotides are TGTGCCAGCACTGGTAGGGGGGGAAACCCCGGGGAGCTGTTTTTT. This encodes CASTGRGGNPGELFF. The full variable domain, completed using reference TRBV9 and TRBJ2-2, is DSGVTQTPKHLITATGQRVTLRCSPRSGDLSVYWYQQSLDQGLQFLIQYYNGEERAKGNILERFSAQQFPDLHSELNLSSLELGDSALYFCASTGRGGNPGELFFGEGSRLTVL.